The 9 T cell receptor beta chains given below trace back to one sample, sequenced in a study of T cells after yellow fever vaccination. TCRdb reprocessed the 5' RACE reads via MiXCR and lists one record per CDR3 protein. The sample includes some 290,000 distinct CDR3 sequences, around a tenth of them seen just once. This specimen was CD4+ T cells sorted from PBMCs, taken 45 days after the yellow fever booster vaccination. These receptors originate from a man younger than 30 who received the YFV17D yellow fever vaccine.

This clonotype was found many times. The DNA of the CDR3 is TGTGCCACCAGTGATTTGCCGTGCGGCAGATCCACCTACGAGCAGTACGTC. Translated, it gives CATSDLPCGRSTYEQYV. This chain links TRBV24-1 with TRBJ2-7; no firm D call. Trimming took off 0 bases at V and 2 bases at J, with 16 bases between the two ends. The germline gives CDR1 KGHDR, CDR2 SFDVKD. The length of the CDR3 is 17 residues.

This clonotype was detected only a few times. The gene calls are TRBV20-1 and TRBJ2-1; D not certain. Germline V lookup: CDR1 DFQATT, CDR2 SNEGSKA (reference sequence). V dropped 3 bases and J dropped 1 base, with 7 bases sitting between them. This CDR3 has 13 amino acids. Written as DNA, the CDR3 is TGCAGTGCTAGTTCCAGGTCCTACAATGAGCAGTTCTTC. Translating it yields CSASSRSYNEQFF.

This clonotype was seen only a few times. The chain couples TRBV11-3 to TRBJ2-1, with 9 bases lining up with TRBD1. CDR3 length equals 16 residues. In germline, CDR1 is SGHNT, CDR2 YENEEA. Unmatched junction bases numbered 5, after V lost 5 bases and J lost 0 bases. The CDR3 region is CASSQTGGSSYNEQFF. In nucleotides, the CDR3 is TGTGCCAGCAGCCAAACAGGGGGCAGCTCCTACAATGAGCAGTTCTTC.

In its sample, this clonotype was seen many times. This chain joins TRBV6-5 and TRBJ1-6; D gene unclear. Trimming stripped 0 bases from V and 9 bases from J, with 6 bases between. The CDR3 covers 13 residues. CDR1 is MNHEY and CDR2 is SVGAGI in the germline V gene. The CDR3 DNA is TGTGCCAGCAGTTACTCGAAGGTTTCACCCCTCCACTTT. Its protein product is CASSYSKVSPLHF.

The chain has TRBV5-1 and TRBJ2-3; no definite D call. This CDR3 has 15 amino acids. Germline-derived CDR1 and CDR2 are SGHRS and YFSETQ. V was trimmed by 4 bases and J by 0 bases, leaving 12 bases between them. In nucleotides, the CDR3 is TGCGCCAGCAGCCTCCCGTTGGGAAGCACAGATACGCAGTATTTT. Translated: CASSLPLGSTDTQYF.

The chain joins TRBV18 to TRBJ2-3, with D possibly being TRBD2 (6 bases). Germline CDR1 KGHSH, CDR2 LQKENI. CDR3 length equals 16 residues. V was pared by 0 bases and J by 6 bases, with 16 bases between. CDR3 nucleotides: TGTGCCAGCTCACCACCTGGGGCCAGGAGGGAGGATACGCAGTATTTT. Translated: CASSPPGARREDTQYF.

The rearrangement uses TRBV12-3 or TRBV12-4 and TRBJ2-3; D is possibly TRBD2 (5 bases). This CDR3 region has 15 residues. Deletions cut 3 bases from V and 3 bases from J, with 13 bases between. The CDR3 protein is CASSFAYRGTDTQYF. CDR3 nucleotide sequence: TGTGCCAGCAGTTTCGCTTACCGCGGGACAGATACGCAGTATTTT.

A few counts support this clonotype. The V call is TRBV5-4, the J call TRBJ1-1, with TRBD1 as a possible D gene (5 bases). Trimming removed 0 bases from V and 2 bases from J, with 11 bases in between. The CDR3 is made up of 15 amino acids. Germline CDR1 SGHNT, CDR2 YYREEE (reference sequence). CDR3 sequence: CASSLGQRSNTEAFF. The CDR3 DNA is TGTGCCAGCAGCTTGGGACAGCGTTCAAACACTGAAGCTTTCTTT.

This clonotype was counted only a few times. The chain has TRBV6-2 or TRBV6-3 and TRBJ1-2; D gene uncertain. The CDR3 runs to 15 residues. Germline V gene data show CDR1 as MNHEY and CDR2 as SVGEGT. V gave up 5 bases and J gave up 5 bases, with 18 bases separating them. The CDR3 coding sequence is TGTGCCAGCAGTAACCGGGTTCCGCTAACGTATGGCTACACCTTC. Translation gives CASSNRVPLTYGYTF.